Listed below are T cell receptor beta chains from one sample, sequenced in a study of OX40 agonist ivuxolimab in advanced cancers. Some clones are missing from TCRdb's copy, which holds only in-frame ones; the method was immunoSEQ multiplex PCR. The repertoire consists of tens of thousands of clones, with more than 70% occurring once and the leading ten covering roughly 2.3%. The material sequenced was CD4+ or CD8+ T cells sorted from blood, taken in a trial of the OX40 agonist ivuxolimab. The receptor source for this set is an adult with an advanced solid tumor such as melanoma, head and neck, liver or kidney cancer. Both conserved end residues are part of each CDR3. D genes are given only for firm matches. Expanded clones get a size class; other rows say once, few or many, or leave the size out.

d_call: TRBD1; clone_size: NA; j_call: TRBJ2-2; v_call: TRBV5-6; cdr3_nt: TGTGCCAGCAGTAGTCGGACAGGGGGCGGCACCGGGGAGCTGTTTTTT; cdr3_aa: CASSSRTGGGTGELFF
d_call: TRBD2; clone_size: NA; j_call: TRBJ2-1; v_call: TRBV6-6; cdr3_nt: TGTGCCAGCAGGAACGGACTAGCAAATGAGCAGTTCTTC; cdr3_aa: CASRNGLANEQFF
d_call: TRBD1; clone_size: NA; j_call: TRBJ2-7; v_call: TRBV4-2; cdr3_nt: TGTGCCAGCAGCCAAGGTAGACAGGGGGTCCCCTACGAGCAGTACTTC; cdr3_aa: CASSQGRQGVPYEQYF
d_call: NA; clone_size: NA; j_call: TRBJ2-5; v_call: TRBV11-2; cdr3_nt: TGTGCCAGCAGCCCGGGCCACCAAGAGACCCAGTACTTC; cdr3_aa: CASSPGHQETQYF
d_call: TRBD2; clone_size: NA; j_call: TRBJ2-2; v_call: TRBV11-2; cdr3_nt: TGTGCCAGCAGCCCCCCCGGGACTAGCGGCACCGGGGAGCTGTTTTTT; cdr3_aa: CASSPPGTSGTGELFF
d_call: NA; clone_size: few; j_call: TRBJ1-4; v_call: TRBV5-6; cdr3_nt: TGTGCCAGCAGCACCCCAGGGGCGAATGAAAAACTGTTTTTT; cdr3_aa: CASSTPGANEKLFF
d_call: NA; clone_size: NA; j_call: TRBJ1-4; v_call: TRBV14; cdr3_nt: TGTGCCAGCAGCCCAAGTCGAGGGAGGGATTTTGCAACTAATGAAAAACTGTTTTTT; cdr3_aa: CASSPSRGRDFATNEKLFF
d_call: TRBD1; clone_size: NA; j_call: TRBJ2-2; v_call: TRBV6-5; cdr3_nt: TGTGCCAGCAGGTGGACAGGGGACGGGGAGCTGTTTTTT; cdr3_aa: CASRWTGDGELFF
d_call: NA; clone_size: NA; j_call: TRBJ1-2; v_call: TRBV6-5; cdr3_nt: TGTGCCAGCAGTTACGATGACCTCGGCTACACCTTC; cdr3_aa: CASSYDDLGYTF
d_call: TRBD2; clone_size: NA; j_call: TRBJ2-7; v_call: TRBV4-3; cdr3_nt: TGCGCCAGCAGCCAAGAAGCTGGGAGCGGGGGCTACGAGCAGTACTTC; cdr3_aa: CASSQEAGSGGYEQYF
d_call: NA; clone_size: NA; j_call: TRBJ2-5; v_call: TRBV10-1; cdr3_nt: TGCGCCAGCAGACCCGGACGTCGAGATAGGGAGACCCAGTACTTC; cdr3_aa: CASRPGRRDRETQYF
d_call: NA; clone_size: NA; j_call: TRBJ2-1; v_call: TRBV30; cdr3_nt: TGTGCCTGGAGCGCCGGTATTAGCGGAAAGTATGATGAGCAGTTCTTC; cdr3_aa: CAWSAGISGKYDEQFF
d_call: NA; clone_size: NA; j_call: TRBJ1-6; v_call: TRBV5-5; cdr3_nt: TGTGCCAGCAGCTTAAAGAGTAAAAGTAATTCACCCCTCCACTTT; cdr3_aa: CASSLKSKSNSPLHF
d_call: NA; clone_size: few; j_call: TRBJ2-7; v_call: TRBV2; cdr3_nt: TGTGCCAGCAGCGGGCCGGACGGTTTTTACGAGCAGTACTTC; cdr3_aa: CASSGPDGFYEQYF
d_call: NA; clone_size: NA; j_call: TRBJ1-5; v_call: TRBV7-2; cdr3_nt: TGTGCCAGCAGCCCTGGGTCGGGTAGTCGGCAGCCCCAGCATTTT; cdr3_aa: CASSPGSGSRQPQHF
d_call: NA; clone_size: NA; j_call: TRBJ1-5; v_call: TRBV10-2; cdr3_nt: TGCGCCAGCAGTCAAGACAGAGGGCGGCAGCCCCAGCATTTT; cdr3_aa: CASSQDRGRQPQHF
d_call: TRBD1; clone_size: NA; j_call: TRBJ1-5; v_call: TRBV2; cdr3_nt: TGTGCCAGCACTCGGGACAGGGCACGACAGCCCCAGCATTTT; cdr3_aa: CASTRDRARQPQHF
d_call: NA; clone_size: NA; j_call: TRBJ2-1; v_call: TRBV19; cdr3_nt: TGTGCCAGTAAGGGGCTAGCCTCCTACAATGAGCAGTTCTTC; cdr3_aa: CASKGLASYNEQFF
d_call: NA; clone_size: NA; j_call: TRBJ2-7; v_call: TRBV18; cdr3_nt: TGTGCCAGCTCACCATTACCGGACACCTCCTACGAGCAGTACTTC; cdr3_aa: CASSPLPDTSYEQYF
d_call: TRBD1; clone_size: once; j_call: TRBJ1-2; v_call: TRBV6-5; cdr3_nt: TGTGCCAGCAGTCGGACAGGGGATTATAACTATGGCTACACCTTC; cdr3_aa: CASSRTGDYNYGYTF
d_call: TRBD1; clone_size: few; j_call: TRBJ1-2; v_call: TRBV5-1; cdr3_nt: TGCGCCAGCAGCCCCCCGGGACAGGGATCCTCCGGCTACACCTTC; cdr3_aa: CASSPPGQGSSGYTF
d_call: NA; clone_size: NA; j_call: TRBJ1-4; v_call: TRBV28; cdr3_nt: TGTGCCAGCACAGGGGCCGGAATTAATGAAAAACTGTTTTTT; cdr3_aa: CASTGAGINEKLFF
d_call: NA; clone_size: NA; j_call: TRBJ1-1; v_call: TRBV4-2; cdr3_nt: TGTGCCAGCAGCCAAGTTCATACGAACACTGAAGCTTTCTTT; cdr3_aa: CASSQVHTNTEAFF
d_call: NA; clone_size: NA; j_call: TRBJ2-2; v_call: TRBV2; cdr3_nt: TGTGCCAGCAGTGACTATGGGGAGCTGTTTTTT; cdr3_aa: CASSDYGELFF
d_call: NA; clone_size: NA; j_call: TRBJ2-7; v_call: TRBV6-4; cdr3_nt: TGTGCGCCCGCAAGGGTTTTGGGAGACTGTCTTTCCGAGCAGTACTTC; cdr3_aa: CAPARVLGDCLSEQYF
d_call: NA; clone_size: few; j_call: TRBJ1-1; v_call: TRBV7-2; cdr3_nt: TGTGCCAGCAGCCACAATACTGGCGCCCCGAAAGCTTTCTTT; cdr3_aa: CASSHNTGAPKAFF
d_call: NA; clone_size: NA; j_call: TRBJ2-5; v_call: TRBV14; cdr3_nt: TGTGCCAGCAGCCAAGGGAGGGCGGTCCGGGAGACCCAGTACTTC; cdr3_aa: CASSQGRAVRETQYF
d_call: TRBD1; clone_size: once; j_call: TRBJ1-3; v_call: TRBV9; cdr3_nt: TGTGCCAGCAGCGTAGCGGGGACAGGGGCAACCATATATTTT; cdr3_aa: CASSVAGTGATIYF
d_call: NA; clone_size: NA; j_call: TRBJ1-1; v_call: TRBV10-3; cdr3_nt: TGTGCCATCAGTGAGTCGGGGAGGGCCTACACTGAAGCTTTCTTT; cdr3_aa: CAISESGRAYTEAFF
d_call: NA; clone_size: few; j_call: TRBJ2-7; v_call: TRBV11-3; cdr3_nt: TGTGCCAGCAGCTTAGTAGCCGGCTACGAGCAGTACTTC; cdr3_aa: CASSLVAGYEQYF
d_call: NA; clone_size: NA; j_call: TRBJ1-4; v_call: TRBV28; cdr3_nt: TGTGCCAGCAGTTTCAGGGCGGGAGAGAATGAAAAACTGTTTTTT; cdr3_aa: CASSFRAGENEKLFF
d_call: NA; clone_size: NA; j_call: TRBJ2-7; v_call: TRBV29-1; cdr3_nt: TGCAGCGTTGATCGGCCAGGGTACGGCTACGAGCAGTACTTC; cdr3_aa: CSVDRPGYGYEQYF
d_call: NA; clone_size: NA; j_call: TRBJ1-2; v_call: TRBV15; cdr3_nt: TGTGCCACCAGCAGAGACCGGCAGACTGGGGATTTCGGCTACACCTTC; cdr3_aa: CATSRDRQTGDFGYTF